The sequence of this T cell receptor (beta chain) was determined in a study of cytomegalovirus exposure and HLA in healthy donors (dated by TCRdb to about 2017). Regarding the study in general: In an earlier analysis of some 550 of the donors, approximately 300 Gb of sequence data and just under 120 million unique TCR beta sequences from some 170 million T cells were reported. An early release that covered about 640 HLA-typed donors contained about 290 gigabases of sequencing data and around 80 million unique TCR sequences. Among the roughly 380 genotyped donors, about 83% belonged to the genetic ancestry cluster associated with self-reported Caucasian donors. The aim of the study was to test whether cataloging public T cell receptors could identify signatures of past pathogen exposure. The study used immunosequencing to profile the T cell repertoires of several hundred subjects and linked those repertoires to cytomegalovirus serostatus. Along with the roughly 670-subject first cohort, a separate validation cohort of 120 different subjects was used. To predict cytomegalovirus infection status, the study brought together high-throughput TCR immunosequencing, statistical association of individual TCRs with disease status, and machine learning. A later analysis re-examined previously published TCR beta repertoires from just over 650 donors and added high-resolution HLA genotyping to investigate patterns of TCR occurrence. Rather than drawing on any new phenotypic data, the later analysis identified candidate immune exposures from TCR beta sequences and the way those sequences occurred across donors. To decide whether each TCR beta V gene segment behaved as functional or pseudogenic, an earlier analysis of some 600 of the donors relied on high-throughput TCR beta sequencing. Donor age, sex, ethnicity and CMV serostatus were compiled together with the repertoire data. A later genetic analysis took genome-wide SNP genotypes for about three fifths of the roughly 670 donors and used that subset as a discovery cohort. Every repertoire in the discovery cohort had been generated on one and the same sequencing platform. Class I and class II HLA loci were covered by the typing at four-digit resolution. Typing coverage differed by locus: A, B, C, DRB1 and DQB1 were typed in roughly 620-640 donors, DQA1 in 522, DPA1 in over 600, and DPB1 in around 490. Four to six DR-DQ haplotypes were handled as single units for association and clustering, since linkage in the cohort was strong. Across around 400 genotyped donors of the cohort, an average of about 250,000 unique TCR beta nucleotide sequences per donor were sequenced, and 15% to 20% of those sequences were non-productive.

The library relied on the immunoSEQ multiplex PCR assay. A mixture of 60 forward primers for TCR Vbeta segments and 13 reverse primers for TCR Jbeta segments was used in the multiplex PCR. The CDR3 region of rearranged TCR beta genes was amplified from genomic DNA by a multiplex PCR assay. The Illumina HiSeq System was used to sequence the amplified TCR beta libraries as 87-base-pair reads. The original pipeline was this. Across the 500 to 750 repertoires, a later analysis counted some 81 million unique TCR beta chains, 9.5 million to 13 million of which were shared by at least two donors. To remove PCR and sequencing errors, raw reads were error-corrected and collapsed into unique sequences using a nearest-neighbor algorithm that merged closely related sequences. CDR3 sequences were aligned to IMGT reference sequences to assign V, D and J gene segments. For a sequence to be retained, a match of at least six nucleotides to both a V gene segment and a J gene segment was required. A rearrangement was called productive if the CDR3 had no stop codons and remained in frame with V and J, and every other rearrangement was called non-productive. CDR3 was defined by IMGT convention, running from the second conserved V-encoded cysteine to the conserved J-encoded phenylalanine. The earlier analysis of about 560 of the donors excluded any sequence lacking an unambiguous match to a single V gene segment. In an earlier analysis of about 590 of the donors, a V segment was called functional when productive rearrangements were above 56.7%, and segregating when the standard deviation between donors exceeded 5%. A statistical classification framework was developed to diagnose cytomegalovirus status using the catalog of TCR beta chain sequences. In a later analysis, TCR nucleotide sequences were compared against IMGT/GENE-DB human TR gene sequences so that V and J genes could be assigned. A later analysis assigned CDR3 sequences and most-parsimonious VDJ recombination scenarios with the TCRdist pipeline. A later analysis defined each TCR beta chain by its CDR3 amino acid sequence plus V-gene family, and excluded reads lacking a unique V-gene family. A later analysis removed several hundred highly shared, low-generation-probability nucleotide sequences to deal with suspected cross-contamination and a sequencing artifact. For each public chain, a later analysis derived a clonal expansion index from normalized ranks of inferred template counts within each repertoire. A later analysis computed generation probabilities with a VDJ recombination model fitted to out-of-frame rearrangements, and checked the results against IGoR. In a later analysis, hypergeometric tests were used to score TCR-TCR, TCR-HLA and TCR-CMV co-occurrence, with a repertoire-size bias correction applied to TCR pairs. In a later analysis, false discovery rates were estimated by permuting HLA or CMV assignments 20 times. In a later analysis, co-occurring TCRs were grouped with DBSCAN, and TCRdist sequence similarity was added when clustering was performed within HLA-allele-positive subsets. For co-occurrence clustering, repertoires with fewer than 30,000 or more than 120,000 public chains were excluded, along with about five repertoires with anomalous nucleotide sharing. Entries here come from immuneACCESS through TCRdb and include only in-frame sequences with V and J called. Some clones fail to appear in such tables; in the studies checked, an unresolved V gene covers under half of the shortfall, and the cause of the remainder is unknown. That table is the source of V, J and clone size, and D and trimming were worked out from the DNA. The sample has more than 150,000 clones on record, just under 80% of them singletons. The ten largest clonotypes hold over 3% of the sample.

With regard to this clone: Which antigen it targets is not known. No base-level quality is on record; no much larger clone is a single base apart.

What the authors observed across the whole study: In a later analysis, several top co-occurrence clusters were reported to appear linked to parvovirus B19, influenza, CMV and Epstein-Barr virus. In the study, 150 to 200 TCR beta chains were listed as associated with cytomegalovirus. Assigning TCR associations to individual alleles was difficult when HLA alleles, especially DR and DQ, strongly co-occurred. In vitro tests confirmed that a few of the cytomegalovirus-associated TCR beta chains recognize cytomegalovirus antigens. Linkage disequilibrium might explain the correlated functional status among segregating V segments, but an unknown experimental factor could not be ruled out. While some public TCRs were present in many individuals, most TCR sequences turned up only very rarely across donors. Compared with the 666-donor mean, donors in an Asian-associated ancestry cluster had fewer N-insertions in productive TCRs, according to a later genetic analysis. A later analysis found that TCR association rates varied across HLA loci, with DRB1 alleles showing the most associated TCRs and HLA-C alleles the fewest. A group of highly shared sequence variants was considered likely to be a technical artifact of the sequencing pipeline. According to the authors, the approach could potentially be generalized to other disease states and immunological phenotypes. Because counts were too low, 15 to 20 rarely observed V segments, including chromosome 9 orphons, were excluded from the earlier analysis of 587 of the donors. In a later analysis, around 17,000 TCR beta sequences were associated with specific HLA alleles at a false discovery rate of 0.05. In an earlier analysis of some 500 of the donors, most TCR beta V segments were observed in productive rearrangements about 87% or about 30% of the time, broadly matching IMGT annotations. In a later analysis, HLA-associated TCR beta chains showed more clonal expansion and lower generation probabilities than non-associated chains that were equally common. CMV serostatus was the only immune exposure information available for the cohort. A further reported finding was that TCR beta sequences accurately predicted the HLA-A and HLA-B alleles for most subjects in the first cohort. A later genetic analysis associated a missense DCLRE1C variant with V-gene and J-gene trimming of TCR beta chains, and an independent cohort replicated the association. This cohort had only TCR beta chains sequenced, and the lack of alpha or paired-chain data limited which features could be detected. Roughly uniform sequencing depth across donors was assumed in presence/absence analyses, although this assumption may not hold. Because HLA typing was unavailable for some donors at each locus, only the typed subset was used in association tests. The classifier was reported to diagnose cytomegalovirus status with high specificity and sensitivity in both the original and validation cohorts. A later analysis found that most CMV-associated TCR beta chains appeared HLA-restricted, with HLA associations seemingly driven largely by CMV exposure.

In total, 666 healthy bone marrow donors made up the cohort. At the time of sampling, every cohort member was nominally healthy, though immune exposures that went unrecorded were likely present. The donor was CMV seropositive and belonged to the group of 250 to 300 seropositive cohort members. A peripheral blood sample was collected from each donor, and TCR beta sequencing was performed on peripheral blood mononuclear cells. Genomic DNA was extracted from the blood cell samples with the Qiagen DNeasy Blood Extraction Kit. The receptor was derived from a woman aged 45-65 years in good health and CMV-seropositive. Sequenced sample: PBMCs.

The bases are TGTGCCATCAGTTCGACAGGGGAGGGTTCACCCCTCCACTTT. It encodes CAISSTGEGSPLHF. The rearranged chain carries TRBV10-3 and TRBJ1-6, with 8 bases aligning to TRBD1. Taken from cysteine to phenylalanine, the CDR3 has 14 residues. CDR3 DNA only is kept here, 42 bases in frame from base 1. V is trimmed back by 5 bases and J by 9 bases, and the junction contains 6 bases that no gene match accounts for. The germline V gene encodes CDR1 ENHRY and CDR2 SYGVKD.